Following are 6 T cell receptor beta chains from one sample sequenced in a study of CD8+ T cells in alopecia areata. Extracted RNA was reverse transcribed into cDNA, the sequencing template. Here immunoSEQ multiplex PCR was the method, and the copy in TCRdb shows in-frame clones only, minus some. The data hold roughly 210,000 clones, with around two fifths observed a single time. Treatment: oral pan-JAK inhibitor, 5-10 mg twice daily. This specimen was CD4+ T cells sorted from blood, taken at approximately week 39, from a patient treated with tofacitinib. These receptors were collected from a human donor with alopecia areata.

The rearrangement uses TRBV7-2 and TRBJ1-2, with 7 bases lining up with TRBD1. Trimming removed 5 bases from V and 5 bases from J; junction bases left unmatched: 17. CDR3 size: 17 residues. The V gene's germline CDR1 is SGHTA and CDR2 FQGNSA. The CDR3 loop is CASSPERQGPLDYGYTF. DNA of the CDR3: TGTGCCAGCAGCCCCGAAAGACAGGGACCCCTTGATTATGGCTACACCTTC.

The chain couples TRBV5-1 to TRBJ2-1; D is perhaps TRBD1 or TRBD2 (6 bases each). This CDR3 is 14 amino acids long. Germline lookup yields CDR1 SGHRS and CDR2 YFSETQ. The ends were cut back, 3 bases at V and 9 bases at J, with 16 bases in the middle. The CDR3 sequence is CASSWGASLSEQFF. In DNA form, the CDR3 reads TGCGCCAGCAGCTGGGGGGCTAGCCTAAGTGAGCAGTTCTTC.

There are many counts of this clone. The J gene is TRBJ2-5, the V gene TRBV19, with TRBD2 as a possible D gene (6 bases). With 6 bases removed from V and 1 base from J, the gap between germline ends came to 12 bases. This CDR3 contains 14 residues. The germline gives CDR1 LNHDA, CDR2 SQIVND (reference sequence). The DNA of the CDR3 is TGTGCCAGTAGGACACCGGGAGTCCAAGAGACCCAGTACTTC. This translates into CASRTPGVQETQYF.

This clone occurred a few times. The chain carries TRBV29-1 and TRBJ2-3; TRBD1 might be the D (6 bases). The CDR3 spans 12 residues. Germline assignment: CDR1 SQVTM and CDR2 ANQGSEA. The V and J ends lost 6 bases and 4 bases respectively, with 11 bases between them. The CDR3 DNA is TGCAGCGTAGGAGAGGGGGCAGATACGCAGTATTTT. Translation: CSVGEGADTQYF.

V gene TRBV30 combines with J gene TRBJ2-7, with a weak D call TRBD1 (6 bases). Trimming shortened V by 1 base and J by 7 bases, and 17 bases separated the two germline ends. Germline assignment: CDR1 GTSNPN and CDR2 SVGIG (reference sequence). CDR3 length: 14 amino acids. For the CDR3, the DNA is TGTGCCTGGAGTGCCCGGGACACTCTGCGGGAGCAGTACTTC. Translating it yields CAWSARDTLREQYF.

The chain joins TRBV30 to TRBJ2-1, with a possible D match to TRBD1 (5 bases). This CDR3 comprises 13 residues. CDR1 and CDR2 (germline): GTSNPN, SVGIG (reference sequence). Trimming removed 0 bases at V and 2 bases at J, with 5 bases between. CDR3 loop: CAWSVDTYNEQFF. The CDR3, as DNA: TGTGCCTGGAGTGTGGACACCTACAATGAGCAGTTCTTC.